This T cell receptor beta chain was profiled in a study of radiotherapy plus CTLA-4 blockade in lung cancer. Whole-study context: The study recorded objective responses in around a sixth of patients and disease control in approximately 29%.

With ipilimumab providing CTLA-4 blockade, focal radiation was administered to patients who had chemo-refractory metastatic non-small-cell lung cancer. Assay used: immunoSEQ multiplex PCR; TCRdb lists only in-frame clones, some missing. Of about 120,000 clones listed, 75% to 80% are singletons. Worth noting for this clone: Its antigen is undetermined.

Notes on the study in general: Tumor-derived TCR clones expanded in blood after radiotherapy plus ipilimumab. With interferon-beta, early dynamics of blood T cell clones were reported to best predict response.

Looked up from germline, CDR1 is SGHAT and CDR2 is FQNNGV. With 2 bases clipped from V and 4 bases from J, the junction kept 13 bases outside the gene matches. The CDR3 runs 18 residues. The sequence came from a human donor with non-small cell lung cancer who had a partial response to radiotherapy plus ipilimumab. The chain has TRBV11-2 and TRBJ2-2; 7 positions agree with TRBD2. The specimen was peripheral blood, collected from a patient treated with radiotherapy plus ipilimumab. This CDR3 is CASSLRYRREAGTGELFF. The CDR3 nucleotides read TGTGCCAGCAGCTTAAGGTATCGCCGGGAGGCGGGCACCGGGGAGCTGTTTTTT.